This T cell receptor (beta chain) was sequenced during a study of CD8 T cells in ankylosing spondylitis. This clonotype appeared a few times. TCRdb called the 5' RACE reads again in MiXCR, with one record for every CDR3 protein. The sample contains roughly 150,000 distinct CDR3 sequences, approximately 32% of which appear only once. The junction had 6 bases not matched to a gene; V was cut back by 1 base and J by 7 bases. This CDR3 contains 15 residues. CDR1 and CDR2 from the germline V gene are SEHNR and FQNEAQ (reference sequence). V usage is TRBV7-9 and J usage is TRBJ1-5; 8 nucleotides line up with TRBD1. The sample taken for sequencing was synovial fluid, either unsorted or a sorted T cell fraction (not recorded which). This clonotype was sampled from a male donor with ankylosing spondylitis. The DNA of the CDR3 is TGTGCCAGCAGCTTAGGGGACAGGTATGACCAGCCCCAGCATTTT. It codes for CASSLGDRYDQPQHF.